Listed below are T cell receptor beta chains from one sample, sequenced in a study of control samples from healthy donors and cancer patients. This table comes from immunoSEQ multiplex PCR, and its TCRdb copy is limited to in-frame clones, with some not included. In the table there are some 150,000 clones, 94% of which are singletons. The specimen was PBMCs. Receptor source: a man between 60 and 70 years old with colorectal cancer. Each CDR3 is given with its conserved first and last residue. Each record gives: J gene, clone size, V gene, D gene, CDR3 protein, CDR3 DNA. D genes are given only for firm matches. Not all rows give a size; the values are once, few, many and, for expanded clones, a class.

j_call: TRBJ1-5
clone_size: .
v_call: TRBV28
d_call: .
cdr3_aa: CASTNTGRRQHF
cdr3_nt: TGTGCCAGCACCAATACGGGACGTCGGCAGCATTTT

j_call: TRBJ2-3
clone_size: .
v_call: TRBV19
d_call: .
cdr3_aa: CASSMAPATDTQYF
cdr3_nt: TGTGCCAGTAGTATGGCTCCAGCCACAGATACGCAGTATTTT

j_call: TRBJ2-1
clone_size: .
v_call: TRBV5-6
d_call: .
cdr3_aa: CASSPTVSSYNEQFF
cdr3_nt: TGTGCCAGCAGCCCCACAGTGAGCTCCTACAATGAGCAGTTCTTC

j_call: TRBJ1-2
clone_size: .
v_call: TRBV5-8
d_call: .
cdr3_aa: CASSFPVTGARYGYTF
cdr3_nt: TGTGCCAGCAGCTTCCCCGTAACGGGGGCTCGCTATGGCTACACCTTC

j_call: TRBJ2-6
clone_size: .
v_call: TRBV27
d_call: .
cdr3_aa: CASSPQDSSGANVLTF
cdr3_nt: TGTGCCAGCAGTCCCCAGGACAGCTCTGGGGCCAACGTCCTGACTTTC

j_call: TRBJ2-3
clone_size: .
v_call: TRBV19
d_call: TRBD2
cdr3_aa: CASSIRPRGATDTQYF
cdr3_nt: TGTGCCAGTAGTATTCGGCCGCGGGGGGCCACAGATACGCAGTATTTT

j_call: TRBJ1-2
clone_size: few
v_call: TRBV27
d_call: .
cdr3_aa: CASSLYWGGDGYTF
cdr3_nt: TGTGCCAGCAGTTTATATTGGGGAGGGGATGGCTACACCTTC

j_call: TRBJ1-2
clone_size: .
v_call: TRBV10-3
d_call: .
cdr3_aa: CAISESPGNGYTF
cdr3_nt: TGTGCCATCAGTGAGAGTCCCGGGAATGGCTACACCTTC

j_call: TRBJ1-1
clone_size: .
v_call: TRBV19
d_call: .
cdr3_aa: CASSIFWGRETEAFF
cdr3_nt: TGTGCCAGTAGTATTTTTTGGGGCAGGGAGACTGAAGCTTTCTTT

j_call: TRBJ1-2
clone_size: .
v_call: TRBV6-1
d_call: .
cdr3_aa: CASSEGQSMAMVF
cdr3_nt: TGTGCCAGCAGTGAAGGGCAGAGTATGGCTATGGTCTTC

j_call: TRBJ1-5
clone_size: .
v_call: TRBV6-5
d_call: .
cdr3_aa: CASSYSGGGNQPQHF
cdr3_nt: TGTGCCAGCAGTTACTCGGGGGGTGGGAATCAGCCCCAGCATTTT

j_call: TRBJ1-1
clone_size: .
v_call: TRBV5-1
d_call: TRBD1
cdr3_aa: CASRPGGPNTEAFF
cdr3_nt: TGCGCCAGCAGACCAGGGGGCCCGAACACTGAAGCTTTCTTT

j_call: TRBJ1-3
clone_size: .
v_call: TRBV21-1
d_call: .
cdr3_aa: CASSKEGTEPSSYSGNTIYF
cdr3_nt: TGTGCCAGCAGCAAAGAGGGAACGGAACCCTCAAGTTATTCTGGAAACACCATATATTTT

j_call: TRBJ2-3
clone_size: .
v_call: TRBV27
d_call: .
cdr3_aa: CASSLGGDTQYF
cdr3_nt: TGTGCCAGCAGTTTAGGGGGGGATACGCAGTATTTT

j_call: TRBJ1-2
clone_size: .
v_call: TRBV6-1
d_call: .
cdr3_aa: CASSEAARGEDGYTF
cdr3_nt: TGTGCCAGCAGTGAAGCCGCCCGGGGAGAAGATGGCTACACCTTC

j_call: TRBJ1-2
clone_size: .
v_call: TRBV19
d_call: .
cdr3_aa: CASSITGGGYTF
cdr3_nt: TGTGCCAGTAGTATTACCGGGGGAGGCTACACCTTC

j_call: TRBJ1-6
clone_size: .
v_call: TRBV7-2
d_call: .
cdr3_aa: CASSERRRGDSPLHF
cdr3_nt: TGTGCCAGCAGCGAGCGAAGGAGAGGGGATTCACCCCTCCACTTT

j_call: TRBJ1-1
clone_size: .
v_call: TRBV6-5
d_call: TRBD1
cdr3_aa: CASQTGGKGTEAFF
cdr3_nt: TGTGCCAGCCAGACAGGGGGCAAGGGCACTGAAGCTTTCTTT

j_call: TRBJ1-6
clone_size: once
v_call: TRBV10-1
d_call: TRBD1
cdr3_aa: CASSSTSGTGNSPLHF
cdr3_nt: TGCGCCAGCAGTTCGACCTCCGGGACAGGGAATTCACCCCTCCACTTT

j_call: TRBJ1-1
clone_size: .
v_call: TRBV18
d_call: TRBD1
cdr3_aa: CASSQAGTGTEAFF
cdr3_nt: TGTGCCAGCTCACAAGCCGGGACAGGCACTGAAGCTTTCTTT

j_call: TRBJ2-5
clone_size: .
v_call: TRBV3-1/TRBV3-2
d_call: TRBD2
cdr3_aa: CASGPLAGGSETQYF
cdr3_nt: TGTGCCAGCGGCCCCCTAGCGGGGGGGTCAGAGACCCAGTACTTC

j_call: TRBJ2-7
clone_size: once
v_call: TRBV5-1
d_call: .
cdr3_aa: CASKGDSNYYEQYF
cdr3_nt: TGCGCCAGCAAGGGAGACAGCAACTACTACGAGCAGTACTTC

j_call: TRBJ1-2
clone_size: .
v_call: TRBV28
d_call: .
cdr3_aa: CASSAENLNYGYTF
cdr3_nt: TGTGCCAGCAGTGCGGAGAACCTTAACTATGGCTACACCTTC

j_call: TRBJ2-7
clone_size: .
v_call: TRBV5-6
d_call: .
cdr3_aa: CASRRASYEQYF
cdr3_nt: TGTGCCAGCCGGAGGGCCTCCTACGAGCAGTACTTC

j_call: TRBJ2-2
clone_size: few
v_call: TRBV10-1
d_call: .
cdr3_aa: CASLRAGRPLGWELFF
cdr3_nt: TGCGCCAGCCTCCGGGCCGGCAGGCCCTTAGGTTGGGAGCTGTTTTTT

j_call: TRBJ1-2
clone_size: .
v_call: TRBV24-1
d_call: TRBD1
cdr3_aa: CATSDPGQGDGYTF
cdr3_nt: TGTGCCACCAGTGACCCGGGACAGGGCGATGGCTACACCTTC

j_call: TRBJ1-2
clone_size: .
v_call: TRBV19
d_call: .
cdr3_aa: CASSIVAFQNYGYTF
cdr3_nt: TGTGCCAGTAGTATAGTGGCCTTCCAGAACTATGGCTACACCTTC

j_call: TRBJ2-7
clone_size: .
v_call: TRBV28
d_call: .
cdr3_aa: CASSLVGSSYEQYF
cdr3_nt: TGTGCCAGCAGTTTAGTGGGGAGCTCCTACGAGCAGTACTTC

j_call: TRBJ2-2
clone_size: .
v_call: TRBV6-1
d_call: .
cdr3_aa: CASSEAGTGELFF
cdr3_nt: TGTGCCAGCAGTGAAGCAGGAACCGGGGAGCTGTTTTTT

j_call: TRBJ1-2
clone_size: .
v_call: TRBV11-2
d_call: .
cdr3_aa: CASSSGPGGGYTF
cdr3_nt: TGTGCCAGCAGTTCAGGCCCCGGAGGTGGCTACACCTTC

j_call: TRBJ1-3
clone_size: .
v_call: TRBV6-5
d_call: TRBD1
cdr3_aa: CASSYTAGGEGNTIYF
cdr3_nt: TGTGCCAGCAGTTACACTGCAGGGGGGGAAGGAAACACCATATATTTT

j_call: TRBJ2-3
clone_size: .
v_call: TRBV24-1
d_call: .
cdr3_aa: CATSDLPGEITDTQYF
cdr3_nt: TGTGCCACCAGTGATTTGCCGGGAGAGATCACAGATACGCAGTATTTT

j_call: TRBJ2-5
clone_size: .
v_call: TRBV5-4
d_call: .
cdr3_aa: CATLVRGVGETQYF
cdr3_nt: TGTGCCACTCTTGTGAGGGGGGTAGGGGAGACCCAGTACTTC

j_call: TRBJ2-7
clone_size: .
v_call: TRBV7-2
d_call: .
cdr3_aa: CASSPYNSYEQYF
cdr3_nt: TGTGCCAGCAGCCCCTACAACAGCTACGAGCAGTACTTC

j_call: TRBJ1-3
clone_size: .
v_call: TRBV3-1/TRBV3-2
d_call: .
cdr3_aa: CASSQAWTGNTIYF
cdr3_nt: TGTGCCAGCAGCCAAGCCTGGACTGGAAACACCATATATTTT

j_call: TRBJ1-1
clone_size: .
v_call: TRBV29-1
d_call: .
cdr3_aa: CSAILQGGRTEAFF
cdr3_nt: TGCAGCGCTATACTACAGGGCGGTCGGACTGAAGCTTTCTTT

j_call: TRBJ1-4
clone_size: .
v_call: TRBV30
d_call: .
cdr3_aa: CAWSVRTGSEKLFF
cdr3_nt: TGTGCCTGGAGTGTACGAACAGGGAGTGAAAAACTGTTTTTT

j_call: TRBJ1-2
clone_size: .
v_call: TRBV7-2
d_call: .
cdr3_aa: CASSLDFTYGYTF
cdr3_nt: TGTGCCAGCAGCCTGGACTTCACCTATGGCTACACCTTC

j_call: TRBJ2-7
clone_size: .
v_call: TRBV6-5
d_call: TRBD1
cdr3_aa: CASRDRVNEQYF
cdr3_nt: TGTGCCAGCAGGGACAGGGTTAACGAGCAGTACTTC

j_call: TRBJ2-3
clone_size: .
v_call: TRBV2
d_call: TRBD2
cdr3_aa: CASTQRSGGTDTQYF
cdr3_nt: TGTGCCAGCACCCAACGCAGCGGGGGCACAGATACGCAGTATTTT

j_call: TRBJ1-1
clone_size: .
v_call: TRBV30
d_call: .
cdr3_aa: CAWSVLGENTEAFF
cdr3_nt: TGTGCCTGGAGTGTGTTAGGGGAGAACACTGAAGCTTTCTTT

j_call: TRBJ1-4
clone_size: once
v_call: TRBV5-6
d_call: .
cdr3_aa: CASSSLAGEKLFF
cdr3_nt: TGTGCCAGCAGCTCATTAGCGGGTGAAAAACTGTTTTTT

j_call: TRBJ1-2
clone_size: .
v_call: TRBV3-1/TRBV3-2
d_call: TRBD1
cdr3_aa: CASSQAGGSGYTF
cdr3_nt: TGTGCCAGCAGCCAAGCAGGGGGCTCTGGCTACACCTTC

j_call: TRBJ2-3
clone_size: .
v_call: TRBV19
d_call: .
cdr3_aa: CASTKQGDTDTQYF
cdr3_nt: TGTGCCAGTACCAAACAGGGAGACACAGATACGCAGTATTTT

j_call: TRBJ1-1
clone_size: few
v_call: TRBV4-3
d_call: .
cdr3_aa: CASSQDPGPPNTEAFF
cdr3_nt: TGCGCCAGCAGCCAGGATCCGGGACCGCCGAACACTGAAGCTTTCTTT

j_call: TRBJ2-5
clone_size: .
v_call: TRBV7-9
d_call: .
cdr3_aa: CASSLAGKETQYF
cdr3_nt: TGTGCCAGCAGCTTAGCAGGGAAAGAGACCCAGTACTTC

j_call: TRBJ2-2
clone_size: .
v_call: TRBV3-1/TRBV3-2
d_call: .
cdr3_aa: CASSQGGAGELFF
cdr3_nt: TGTGCCAGCAGCCAAGGGGGCGCCGGGGAGCTGTTTTTT

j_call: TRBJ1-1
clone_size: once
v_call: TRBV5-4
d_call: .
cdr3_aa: CASSPRTVGPPVEAFF
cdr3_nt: TGTGCCAGCAGCCCGCGGACAGTGGGACCTCCCGTCGAAGCTTTCTTT

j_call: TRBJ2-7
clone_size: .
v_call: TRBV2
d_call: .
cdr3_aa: CASSGGYRDTSYEQYF
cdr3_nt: TGTGCCAGCAGTGGGGGGTATCGGGACACTTCCTACGAGCAGTACTTC

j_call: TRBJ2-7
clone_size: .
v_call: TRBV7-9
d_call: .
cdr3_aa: CASSLSGRSYEQYF
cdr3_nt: TGTGCCAGCAGCTTATCTGGCCGCTCCTACGAGCAGTACTTC

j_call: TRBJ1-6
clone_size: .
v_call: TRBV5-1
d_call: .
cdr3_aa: CASSLRSTGYNSPLHF
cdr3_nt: TGCGCCAGCAGCCTCCGCTCGACAGGCTATAATTCACCCCTCCACTTT

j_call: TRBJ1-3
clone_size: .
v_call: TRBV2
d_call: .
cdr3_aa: CASSDTSRRNTIYF
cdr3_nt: TGTGCCAGCAGTGATACGTCTCGGCGAAACACCATATATTTT

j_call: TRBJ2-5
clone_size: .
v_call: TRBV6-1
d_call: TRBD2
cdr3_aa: CASSEMAGGRETQYF
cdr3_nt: TGTGCCAGCAGTGAAATGGCGGGGGGGAGGGAGACCCAGTACTTC

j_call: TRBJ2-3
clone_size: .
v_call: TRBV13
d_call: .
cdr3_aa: CASSLEAAYSTDTQYF
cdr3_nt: TGTGCCAGCAGCTTAGAGGCAGCGTATAGCACAGATACGCAGTATTTT